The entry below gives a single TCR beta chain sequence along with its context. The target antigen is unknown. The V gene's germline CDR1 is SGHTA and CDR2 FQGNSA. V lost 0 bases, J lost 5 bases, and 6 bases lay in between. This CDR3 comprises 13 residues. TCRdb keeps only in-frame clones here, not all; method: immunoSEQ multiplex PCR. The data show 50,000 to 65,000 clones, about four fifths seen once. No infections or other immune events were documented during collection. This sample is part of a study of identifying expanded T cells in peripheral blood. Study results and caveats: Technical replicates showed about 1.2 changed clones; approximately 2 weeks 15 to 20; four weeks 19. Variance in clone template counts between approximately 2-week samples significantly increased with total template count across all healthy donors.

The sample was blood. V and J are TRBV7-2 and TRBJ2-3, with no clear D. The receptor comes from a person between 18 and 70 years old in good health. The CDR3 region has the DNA TGTGCCAGCAGCTTAGCACAGATAGATACGCAGTATTTT. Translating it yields CASSLAQIDTQYF.